This T cell receptor beta chain appears in the sequencing data of a study of T cell repertoires in cytomegalovirus infection. Findings and caveats of the study: Cumulative public TCR beta family frequency identified carriers of CMV plus the relevant HLA.

Turning to this clonotype: What it recognizes is unknown.

Per germline, CDR1 SGHTA and CDR2 FQGNSA. V lost 1 base and J lost 6, with 13 bases in between. CDR3 size: 15 residues. TCRdb fed the reads into MiXCR, producing one record per CDR3 protein. The profile shows around 360,000 distinct CDR3 sequences, nearly 35% of them singletons. The chain is built from TRBV7-2 and TRBJ2-1, with D uncertain. This material consisted of cultured PBMCs, taken from culture after CMV antigen stimulation. The clonotype comes from a human donor in good health (CMV status not recorded). Some clones in this sample may be carry-over from other donors' samples. CDR3 sequence: CASSLGDPLVNEQFF. The CDR3 nucleotides read TGTGCCAGCAGCTTAGGGGATCCTCTAGTCAATGAGCAGTTCTTC.